These T cell receptor beta chains were read from a single sample in a study of OX40 agonist ivuxolimab in advanced cancers. Clones were read by immunoSEQ multiplex PCR, and TCRdb kept only the in-frame ones, dropping some. The profile shows tens of thousands of clones, 73% of them singletons. Sequencing used CD4+ or CD8+ T cells sorted from blood, obtained in a trial of the OX40 agonist ivuxolimab. These receptors originate from an adult with an advanced solid tumor such as melanoma, head and neck, liver or kidney cancer. Both conserved end residues are part of each CDR3. The D gene is left open where the match is weak. The listing skips clone size in some rows; elsewhere it reads once, few, many or a size class.

11	TRBV30	.	TRBJ2-7	.	TGTGCCTGGAGCCCAAACGGGGAGCAGTACTTC	CAWSPNGEQYF
15	TRBV6-1	.	TRBJ1-5	.	TGTGCCAGCTTGACGGGCCCGTATAGCAATCAGCCCCAGCATTTT	CASLTGPYSNQPQHF
16	TRBV5-1	TRBD1	TRBJ2-2	once	TGCGCCAGCAGCCCGCCGGGACAGGGGATTATCGGGGAGCTGTTTTTT	CASSPPGQGIIGELFF
15	TRBV21-1	.	TRBJ2-5	.	TGTGCCAGCTCCAAACGGTCTAGCGGGGGGGAGACCCAGTACTTC	CASSKRSSGGETQYF
14	TRBV6-5	.	TRBJ2-1	.	TGTGCCAGCAGCCCGGGACACCAATACAATGAGCAGTTCTTC	CASSPGHQYNEQFF
13	TRBV6-5	.	TRBJ2-1	once	TGTGCCAGCACCAAGACAATCTTCAATGAGCAGTTCTTC	CASTKTIFNEQFF
14	TRBV5-4	.	TRBJ2-5	.	TGTGCCAGCAGCTTGACCGGAATCCAAGAGACCCAGTACTTC	CASSLTGIQETQYF
13	TRBV7-9	.	TRBJ1-5	.	TGTGCCAGCAGAGGGGGTGGCAATCAGCCCCAGCATTTT	CASRGGGNQPQHF
16	TRBV7-9	.	TRBJ1-5	.	TGTGCCAGCAGCGCGGGGGCGGCGACAAGCAATCAGCCCCAGCATTTT	CASSAGAATSNQPQHF
13	TRBV29-1	.	TRBJ1-1	.	TGCAGCGTTTACCCGGCCCTGAACACTGAAGCTTTCTTT	CSVYPALNTEAFF
15	TRBV6-5	TRBD1	TRBJ1-3	.	TGTGCCAGCGTCGACAGGGCCTCCTCTGGAAACACCATATATTTT	CASVDRASSGNTIYF
17	TRBV7-6	.	TRBJ2-5	.	TGTGCCAGCAGCTACTTAGAAGGAACAGTGAGCCAAGAGACCCAGTACTTC	CASSYLEGTVSQETQYF
16	TRBV7-3	.	TRBJ1-1	.	TGTGCCAGCAGCTTACTTGGAGGGGCGGGGAACACTGAAGCTTTCTTT	CASSLLGGAGNTEAFF
16	TRBV13	TRBD2	TRBJ2-1	.	TGTGCCAGCAGCTCCCGGACTAGCGGGGCCTACAATGAGCAGTTCTTC	CASSSRTSGAYNEQFF
13	TRBV9	.	TRBJ2-5	.	TGTGCCAGCAGCGATCAGGGGGCGGGGGAGCAGTACTTC	CASSDQGAGEQYF
17	TRBV7-9	.	TRBJ1-3	.	TGTGCCAGCAGCTCACCCGGGGGGGGGCTTGCTGGAAACACCATATATTTT	CASSSPGGGLAGNTIYF
13	TRBV7-2	.	TRBJ2-7	.	TGTGCCAGCAGCTTAGGGGGGAGGTACGAGCAGTACTTC	CASSLGGRYEQYF
14	TRBV6-5	.	TRBJ1-2	once	TGTGCCAGCAGTTACACGGGGCTTAACTATGGCTACACCTTC	CASSYTGLNYGYTF
16	TRBV5-1	.	TRBJ1-6	.	TGCGCCAGCAGACAGGGTTGGAGCTCCTATAATTCACCCCTCCACTTT	CASRQGWSSYNSPLHF
15	TRBV11-3	.	TRBJ2-2	medium-sized	TGTGCCAGCAGCGGCAGACAGAAGAACACCGGGGAGCTGTTTTTT	CASSGRQKNTGELFF
15	TRBV7-9	.	TRBJ2-1	.	TGTGCCAGCAGCCCCCCCGGGGGTTCCTACAATGAGCAGTTCTTC	CASSPPGGSYNEQFF
16	TRBV10-3	TRBD1	TRBJ2-7	.	TGTGCCATCAGTGAGATCCGCGGGACAGGGAACTACGAGCAGTACTTC	CAISEIRGTGNYEQYF
13	TRBV6-6	.	TRBJ2-7	.	TGTGCCAGCAGTTACAAGGACATCTACGAGCAGTACTTC	CASSYKDIYEQYF
13	TRBV2	.	TRBJ2-5	.	TGTGCCAGCAGTGAGGTAGTCCAAGAGACCCAGTACTTC	CASSEVVQETQYF
13	TRBV5-6	.	TRBJ2-7	.	TGTGCCAGCAGCCCTGGACGAACCTACGAGCAGTACTTC	CASSPGRTYEQYF
18	TRBV7-9	TRBD2	TRBJ2-2	.	TGTGCCAGCAGCTCCCGGGATAGCGGGGGCAGAGGAACCGGGGAGCTGTTTTTT	CASSSRDSGGRGTGELFF
17	TRBV27	TRBD2	TRBJ2-1	.	TGTGCCAGTTTGGGACTAGCGGGGGCCAGCTCCTACAATGAGCAGTTCTTC	CASLGLAGASSYNEQFF
14	TRBV6-1	.	TRBJ2-1	.	TGTGCCAGCAGTGATTCGGGATCCTACAATGAGCAGTTCTTC	CASSDSGSYNEQFF
15	TRBV5-6	TRBD2	TRBJ2-3	.	TGTGCCAGCACCACGGGACTAGCGGGCACAGATACGCAGTATTTT	CASTTGLAGTDTQYF
15	TRBV4-3	.	TRBJ1-3	.	TGCGCCAGCAGCCAAGAAGGGGTCCCGGGTAACACCATATATTTT	CASSQEGVPGNTIYF
12	TRBV30	.	TRBJ2-7	.	TGTGCCGGCTACAGGAGCTCCTACGAGCAGTACTTC	CAGYRSSYEQYF
17	TRBV28	TRBD1	TRBJ2-7	.	TGTGCCAGCAGTTGGGACAGGGAAAGACAGAGCTCCTACGAGCAGTACTTC	CASSWDRERQSSYEQYF
17	TRBV13	.	TRBJ1-2	.	TGTGCCAGCAGCTTAGGCCGGACATTCCCTCCGGGCTATGGCTACACCTTC	CASSLGRTFPPGYGYTF
13	TRBV7-9	.	TRBJ1-1	.	TGTGCCAGCAGCTTAGGGGGACTCACTGAAGCTTTCTTT	CASSLGGLTEAFF
15	TRBV28	.	TRBJ1-4	.	TGTGCCAGCAGTTTACCCCACGGGTATAATGAAAAACTGTTTTTT	CASSLPHGYNEKLFF
14	TRBV5-4	.	TRBJ2-7	once	TGTGCCAGCAGCTTGTTAGTAGGGGGCTACGAGCAGTACTTC	CASSLLVGGYEQYF
14	TRBV4-1	TRBD2	TRBJ2-1	.	TGCGCCAGCAGCCAGATGGGGACTAGCGACGAGCAGTTCTTC	CASSQMGTSDEQFF
10	TRBV2	TRBD1	TRBJ1-1	few	TGTGCCACCAGGGGGCTCGAAGCTTTCTTT	CATRGLEAFF
16	TRBV5-1	TRBD1	TRBJ1-2	.	TGCGCCAGCAGCTTGGGGGGCGGAACAGGGGGGGATGGCTACACCTTC	CASSLGGGTGGDGYTF
12	TRBV7-2	.	TRBJ2-7	.	TGTGCCAGCAGCCTGACCTACTTGGAGCAGTACTTC	CASSLTYLEQYF
11	TRBV12-2	.	TRBJ1-1	.	TGTGCCAGCTCCTCCGGGCCTGAAGCTTTCTTT	CASSSGPEAFF
12	TRBV6-5	.	TRBJ2-7	.	TGTGCCAGCAGTGCACAGGGTACCGAGCAGTACTTC	CASSAQGTEQYF
15	TRBV2	.	TRBJ2-7	.	TGTGCCAGCAGTGAAGCACTAGGTAGTCTCTACGAGCAGTACTTC	CASSEALGSLYEQYF
12	TRBV29-1	.	TRBJ2-7	once	TGCAGCGTTGAGGAGTCCTCCTACGAGCAGTACTTC	CSVEESSYEQYF
12	TRBV19	.	TRBJ1-6	once	TGTGCCAGTAGTATAGGGACTTCACCCCTCCACTTT	CASSIGTSPLHF
14	TRBV9	.	TRBJ2-1	.	TGTGCCAGCAGCGTCGGGTGGGGAACCAATGAGCAGTTCTTC	CASSVGWGTNEQFF
15	TRBV4-3	.	TRBJ2-3	.	TGCGCCAGCAGCCAAGACCCAGGGAGCACAGATACGCAGTATTTT	CASSQDPGSTDTQYF
15	TRBV9	.	TRBJ2-1	.	TGTGCCAGCAGCGTAGGGCCCGGAGGAATCAATGAGCAGTTCTTC	CASSVGPGGINEQFF
10	TRBV7-9	.	TRBJ2-3	once	TGTGGATGGGTCACAGATACGCAGTATTTT	CGWVTDTQYF
14	TRBV5-6	.	TRBJ2-7	.	TGTGCCAGCAGCTTAAGACAGACGCCCTACGAGCAGTACTTC	CASSLRQTPYEQYF